The entry below gives a single TCR beta chain sequence along with its context. What it binds is unknown. V was pared by 3 bases and J by 5 bases, with 7 bases of the junction left unmatched. Germline V gene lookup returns CDR1 SGHDT and CDR2 YYEEEE. This CDR3 is 15 amino acids long. The RNA, roughly 0.45 to 1 ug, was put through reverse transcription using random hexamers. TCRdb re-derived calls from the immunoSEQ multiplex PCR reads in MiXCR, one entry per CDR3 protein. The sample has under 250,000 distinct CDR3 sequences, 94% seen once. From blood CD8+ and CD4+ T cells, the TCR beta chain was sequenced. Each Susac syndrome patient had definite or probable disease by recently defined criteria. Negative magnetic isolation gave CD8+ and CD4+ cells; FACS enriched CD8+ TEMRA. The data originate from a study of CD8 T cells in Susac syndrome. The study's findings and limits: CD4+ repertoires of Susac syndrome patients lacked detectable clonal expansion.

This chain connects TRBV5-6 to TRBJ1-2; 10 nucleotides match TRBD1. The sequenced material came from CD4+ T cells from PBMCs. The source is a human donor with Susac syndrome. CDR3 nucleotide sequence: TGTGCCAGCAGCTCTGGGACAGGGGAACTTTATGGCTACACCTTC. Amino acid sequence: CASSSGTGELYGYTF.